This TCR beta chain is from a study of pediatric ulcerative colitis. No immunosuppressive drugs were given to ulcerative colitis patients before diagnostic colonoscopy. General study results and limits: Blood-rectal clonal overlap within each person was significantly higher in ulcerative colitis patients than controls. Two patients had blood samples with substantially reduced template counts.

The CDR3 loop spans 11 amino acids. The V gene lost 4 bases and the J gene lost 12 bases, with 15 bases spanning the gap. Germline values: CDR1 SQVTM, CDR2 ANQGSEA. As to this clone: Its antigen remains unknown.

Using immunoSEQ multiplex PCR, the repertoire was profiled, and TCRdb retains in-frame clones only, with some absent. The data hold roughly 64,000 clones, with 86% observed a single time. V and J are TRBV29-1 and TRBJ1-1; possibly TRBD1 for D (5 bases). The clonotype was recovered from a boy aged 5-17 years with severe ulcerative colitis. Sequenced input: blood. The CDR3 sequence is CSVARVQGTFF. The CDR3 DNA sequence: TGCAGCGTTGCTAGGGTTCAGGGAACTTTCTTT.